This record concerns one T cell receptor (beta chain) sequence. CDR3 length: 14 amino acids. Unmatched junction bases numbered 2, after V lost 7 bases and J lost 1 base. Germline V gene lookup returns CDR1 SGHRS and CDR2 YFSETQ. Recruits, aged roughly 18 to 100 years, lived in 24 US areas. Clinical histories supplied by participants themselves formed the basis of cohort assignment. This specimen comes from a study of blood T cell repertoires in COVID-19. Study in general: From T cells, B-cell-depleted T cells, or PBMCs came the material, which was cDNA or gDNA.

Only in-frame clones appear in the TCRdb table, and some are missing; sequencing was by immunoSEQ multiplex PCR. This sample yields around 140,000 clones, of which 75% to 90% are seen a single time; under 4.5% belongs to the top ten. Sequencing was done on a sample of PBMCs or T cells enriched from blood (not recorded which). The J gene is TRBJ2-1, the V gene TRBV5-1; 10 bases are a match to TRBD2. The receptor comes from a man aged 50 or older who had recovered from COVID-19. The CDR3 sequence is CASVAGGSYNEQFF. DNA of the CDR3: TGCGCCAGCGTAGCGGGAGGATCCTACAATGAGCAGTTCTTC.